A selection of T cell receptor beta chains follows, all from one sample in a study of T-cell reconstitution after alpha-beta-depleted transplantation in children. From the PCR reads, TCRdb called clonotypes with MiXCR, one entry per CDR3 protein. The sample has 200,000 or so distinct CDR3 sequences, approximately 6.9% seen once. Sequenced here: PBMCs, sampled before TCRalphabeta/CD19-depleted stem cell transplant. The receptors come from a boy between 2 and 10 years old with acute lymphoblastic leukemia, due to receive a stem cell transplant. The CDR3 runs from the conserved cysteine through the conserved F or W. The D gene is left open where the match is weak. Clone size appears in some rows only: once, few, many, or a class for an expanded clone.

size: many
J: TRBJ2-7
V: TRBV7-9
D: NA
DNA: TGTGCCAGCAGCACGCGAACAGGGCTTGGCTACGAGCAGTACTTC
CDR3: CASSTRTGLGYEQYF

size: many
J: TRBJ2-3
V: TRBV7-2
D: NA
DNA: TGTGCCAGCAGCCCGGGTTTTGGGCGGGGAGATACGCAGTATTTT
CDR3: CASSPGFGRGDTQYF

size: NA
J: TRBJ2-7
V: TRBV5-5
D: TRBD1
DNA: TGTGCCAGCAGCTCGGCCGTGGGACAGGGCCCCACCTACGAGCAGTACTTC
CDR3: CASSSAVGQGPTYEQYF

size: many
J: TRBJ1-2
V: TRBV20-1
D: NA
DNA: TGCAGTGCTAGTGACCAGGTAGACCGCTATGGCTACACCTTC
CDR3: CSASDQVDRYGYTF

size: many
J: TRBJ2-1
V: TRBV7-2
D: TRBD2
DNA: TGTGCCAGCAGCTTGTGGACTAGCGGGCCGGGGGATGAGCAGTTCTTC
CDR3: CASSLWTSGPGDEQFF

size: many
J: TRBJ2-3
V: TRBV7-8
D: NA
DNA: TGTGCCAGCAGCTTAGGGTCAGCAGCTAGCACAGATACGCAGTATTTT
CDR3: CASSLGSAASTDTQYF

size: NA
J: TRBJ1-3
V: TRBV29-1
D: TRBD1
DNA: TGCAGCGCCACAGGGGCTTGGAGTGGAAACACCATATATTTT
CDR3: CSATGAWSGNTIYF

size: many
J: TRBJ2-7
V: TRBV20-1
D: NA
DNA: TGCAGTGCTAGAGATGGGACGCCAGACGACGAGCATTACTTC
CDR3: CSARDGTPDDEHYF

size: NA
J: TRBJ1-1
V: TRBV30
D: TRBD1
DNA: TGTGCCTGGAGCCGGGAGACAGGGGGCTTGGAGACTGAAGCTTTCTTT
CDR3: CAWSRETGGLETEAFF

size: many
J: TRBJ2-3
V: TRBV9
D: TRBD2
DNA: TGTGCCAGCAGCTTAATTCCGGGACTACGGACAGATACGCAGTATTTT
CDR3: CASSLIPGLRTDTQYF

size: many
J: TRBJ2-1
V: TRBV7-9
D: NA
DNA: TGTGCCAGCTTGGCGGGGACCTACAATGAGCAGTTCTTC
CDR3: CASLAGTYNEQFF

size: many
J: TRBJ2-2
V: TRBV7-2
D: NA
DNA: TGTGCCAGCCGTGGGCAAAACACCGGGGAGCTGTTTTTT
CDR3: CASRGQNTGELFF

size: NA
J: TRBJ1-4
V: TRBV29-1
D: TRBD1
DNA: TGCAGCGTAGAAGACGGGACAGGGGCATCAGAACTGTTTTTT
CDR3: CSVEDGTGASELFF

size: many
J: TRBJ2-2
V: TRBV2
D: NA
DNA: TGTGCCTCCCCGAGGCCGAACACCGGGGAGCTGTTTTTT
CDR3: CASPRPNTGELFF

size: many
J: TRBJ2-2
V: TRBV12-3/TRBV12-4
D: NA
DNA: TGTGCCAGCAGTTCTAGGGTGACGAACACCGGGGAGCTGTTTTTT
CDR3: CASSSRVTNTGELFF

size: NA
J: TRBJ2-1
V: TRBV27
D: TRBD2
DNA: TGTGCCAGCAGTCCCCCGGGAGGAGGGATGGTGGATGAGCAGTTCTTC
CDR3: CASSPPGGGMVDEQFF

size: many
J: TRBJ2-4
V: TRBV6-2/TRBV6-3
D: TRBD1
DNA: TGTGCCAGCGGGTTACTAGGACAGGGCCGTTCTGATCAGTACTTC
CDR3: CASGLLGQGRSDQYF

size: NA
J: TRBJ2-5
V: TRBV3-1
D: TRBD1
DNA: TGTGCCAGCAGCCAAGCGACAGGGCAGCAAGAGACCCAGTACTTC
CDR3: CASSQATGQQETQYF

size: many
J: TRBJ1-2
V: TRBV29-1
D: TRBD1
DNA: TGCAGCGTTGAAGCCAGGGGGGCTTATGGCTACACCTTC
CDR3: CSVEARGAYGYTF

size: many
J: TRBJ2-5
V: TRBV25-1
D: NA
DNA: TGTGCCAGCAGCCTAGATAGGACAAAGACCCGTTACCAAGAGACCCAGTACTTC
CDR3: CASSLDRTKTRYQETQYF

size: NA
J: TRBJ2-2
V: TRBV19
D: TRBD1
DNA: TGTGCCAGTATTTCCCGGGACAGGCGTGAGGAGCTGTTTTTT
CDR3: CASISRDRREELFF

size: few
J: TRBJ1-5
V: TRBV5-1
D: NA
DNA: TGCGCCAGCAGCTTGGCGGGGGGTACCAGTCAGCCCCAGCATTTT
CDR3: CASSLAGGTSQPQHF

size: many
J: TRBJ1-3
V: TRBV28
D: NA
DNA: TGTGCCAGCAGCACTGACAGTTCTGCTGGAAACACCATATATTTT
CDR3: CASSTDSSAGNTIYF

size: many
J: TRBJ2-7
V: TRBV5-1
D: NA
DNA: TGCGCCAGCAGCTTGGATGTGTACGAGCAGTACTTC
CDR3: CASSLDVYEQYF

size: many
J: TRBJ1-6
V: TRBV20-1
D: TRBD1
DNA: TGCAGTGCTAAGGTGACAGGGGGCAAAGGATCCCTCCACTTT
CDR3: CSAKVTGGKGSLHF

size: few
J: TRBJ1-4
V: TRBV6-1
D: NA
DNA: TGTGCCAGCAGTCAGGGGCCGTCAACTAATGAAAAACTGTTTTTT
CDR3: CASSQGPSTNEKLFF

size: few
J: TRBJ1-2
V: TRBV15
D: NA
DNA: TGTGCCACCAGTCAAGACCACTGGGGAAACTATGGCTACACCTTC
CDR3: CATSQDHWGNYGYTF

size: many
J: TRBJ2-7
V: TRBV5-6
D: NA
DNA: TGTGCCAGCTCCCCTAGGACGGTCAGCTCCTACGAGCAGTACTTC
CDR3: CASSPRTVSSYEQYF

size: many
J: TRBJ2-2
V: TRBV2
D: NA
DNA: TGTGCCAGCAGGAATAGGGCGGTAGGGAACACCGGGGAGCTGTTTTTT
CDR3: CASRNRAVGNTGELFF

size: few
J: TRBJ1-2
V: TRBV29-1
D: NA
DNA: TGCAGCGCGGGGCTTACAGCGGGGGGCTACACCTTC
CDR3: CSAGLTAGGYTF

size: many
J: TRBJ2-1
V: TRBV28
D: TRBD1
DNA: TGTGCCAGCAGTTCGCCCGGGACAGATAACAATGAGCAGTTCTTC
CDR3: CASSSPGTDNNEQFF

size: NA
J: TRBJ1-2
V: TRBV4-2
D: NA
DNA: TGTGCCAGCAGCCCCGGCGAGGATGGCTACACCTTC
CDR3: CASSPGEDGYTF

size: NA
J: TRBJ2-3
V: TRBV2
D: TRBD2
DNA: TGTGCCAGCAGTGTGACTAGCGGGGGTGTGGATACGCAGTATTTT
CDR3: CASSVTSGGVDTQYF

size: many
J: TRBJ1-5
V: TRBV30
D: NA
DNA: TGTGCCTGGGCGACGGGGGGTTTTCAGCCCCAGCATTTT
CDR3: CAWATGGFQPQHF

size: many
J: TRBJ2-3
V: TRBV10-3
D: NA
DNA: TGTGCCATCAGAGAAGGTGGCCCAGATACGCAGTATTTT
CDR3: CAIREGGPDTQYF

size: many
J: TRBJ2-7
V: TRBV2
D: NA
DNA: TGTGCCAGCACCGTCTTAGCGGCCTCCTACGAGCAGTACTTC
CDR3: CASTVLAASYEQYF

size: NA
J: TRBJ1-5
V: TRBV13
D: TRBD1
DNA: TGTGCCAGCAGTTTAGGTGTTGGGACAGGGCCTAGCAATCATCCCCAGCATTTT
CDR3: CASSLGVGTGPSNHPQHF

size: few
J: TRBJ2-3
V: TRBV10-3
D: NA
DNA: TGTGCCATCAGTGATCCCGGGACTAGCACAGATACGCAGTATTTT
CDR3: CAISDPGTSTDTQYF

size: few
J: TRBJ2-7
V: TRBV7-6
D: NA
DNA: TGTGCCAGCAGCTTAGGTACAGAGGGCTACGAGCAGTACTTC
CDR3: CASSLGTEGYEQYF

size: many
J: TRBJ2-7
V: TRBV18
D: TRBD2
DNA: TGTGCCAGCTCACCGTCGGGTACCGGGGGGATACGGAGCGAGCAGTACTTC
CDR3: CASSPSGTGGIRSEQYF

size: many
J: TRBJ2-7
V: TRBV18
D: NA
DNA: TGTGCCAGCTCAGCTTCTACCTACGAGCAGTACTTC
CDR3: CASSASTYEQYF

size: many
J: TRBJ2-7
V: TRBV28
D: NA
DNA: TGTGCCATCACAACCGGGGGATACGAGCAGTACTTC
CDR3: CAITTGGYEQYF

size: many
J: TRBJ2-2
V: TRBV12-3/TRBV12-4
D: NA
DNA: TGTGCCAGCAGTTTAGACAGAGCCCTACACGCGAACACCGGGGAGCTGTTTTTT
CDR3: CASSLDRALHANTGELFF

size: many
J: TRBJ1-2
V: TRBV12-3/TRBV12-4
D: NA
DNA: TGTGCCAGCTCAAAAACCCTGCATGGCTACACCTTC
CDR3: CASSKTLHGYTF

size: many
J: TRBJ2-7
V: TRBV11-2
D: TRBD1
DNA: TGTGCCAGCAGCTTACCACTGGACAGGGTACGGTACTTC
CDR3: CASSLPLDRVRYF

size: few
J: TRBJ2-7
V: TRBV9
D: TRBD2
DNA: TGTGCCAGCAGCGTAGCGGGGGGGTTCGGCTACGAGCAGTACTTC
CDR3: CASSVAGGFGYEQYF

size: NA
J: TRBJ2-7
V: TRBV30
D: NA
DNA: TGTGCCTGGGACCGGGTGGGGGCGTTCGGCGAGCAGTACTTC
CDR3: CAWDRVGAFGEQYF

size: many
J: TRBJ1-1
V: TRBV29-1
D: NA
DNA: TGCAGCGTTAACTCGGACGGCATGAACACTGAAGCTTTCTTT
CDR3: CSVNSDGMNTEAFF

size: NA
J: TRBJ1-3
V: TRBV5-4
D: TRBD1
DNA: TGTGCCAGCAGTTCCCGGGACAGGGAGTCTGGAAACACCATATATTTT
CDR3: CASSSRDRESGNTIYF

size: few
J: TRBJ1-5
V: TRBV12-3/TRBV12-4
D: NA
DNA: TGTGCCAGAAGGGACGGTAATCAGCCCCAGCATTTT
CDR3: CARRDGNQPQHF

size: many
J: TRBJ2-5
V: TRBV28
D: NA
DNA: TGTGCCAGCAGTTTAGGAGTTCATGTGGAGACCCAGTACTTC
CDR3: CASSLGVHVETQYF

size: many
J: TRBJ2-3
V: TRBV4-2
D: TRBD2
DNA: TGTGCCAGCAGCCAAGGGGCCCTCGGGGGGGGGACCACAGATACGCAGTATTTT
CDR3: CASSQGALGGGTTDTQYF

size: many
J: TRBJ2-7
V: TRBV6-2/TRBV6-3
D: NA
DNA: TGTGCCAGCAGTTACTCGAAGTCCGTGTCAGGGGTTTACGAGCAGTACTTC
CDR3: CASSYSKSVSGVYEQYF